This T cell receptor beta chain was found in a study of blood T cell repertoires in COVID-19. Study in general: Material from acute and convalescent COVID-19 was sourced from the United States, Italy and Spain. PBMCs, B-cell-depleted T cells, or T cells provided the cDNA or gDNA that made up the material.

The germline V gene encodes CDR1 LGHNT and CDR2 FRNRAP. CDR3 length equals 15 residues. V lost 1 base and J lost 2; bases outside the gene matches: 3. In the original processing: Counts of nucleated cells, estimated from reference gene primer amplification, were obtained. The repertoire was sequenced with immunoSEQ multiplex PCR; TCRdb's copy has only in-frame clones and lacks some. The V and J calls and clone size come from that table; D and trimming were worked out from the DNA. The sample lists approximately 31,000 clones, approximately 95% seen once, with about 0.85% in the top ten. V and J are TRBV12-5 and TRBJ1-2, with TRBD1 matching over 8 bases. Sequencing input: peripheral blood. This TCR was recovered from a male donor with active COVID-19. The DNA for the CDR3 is TGTGCTAGTGGTTTGGGGACAGGGCCGAACTATGGCTACACCTTC. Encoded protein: CASGLGTGPNYGYTF.